This record looks at one T cell receptor beta chain sequence and its context. Its antigen is undetermined. The data were taken from a study of vaccination and CD4 T cells after COVID-19. As for the study in general: Overlapping spike pools from SARS-CoV-2 and HCoV-NL63, HCoV-OC43 and HCoV-229E served as culture stimuli.

Treatment described: approximately 9-day PBMC culture with coronavirus spike peptide pools or control peptides (ViraFEST assay). Antigen-specific T cell expansion with peptide pools preceded TCR sequencing in the ViraFEST approach. Wells that each held some 2 million PBMCs were cultured with roughly 10 IU/ml IL-2 and approximately 9 ug/ml peptide pools. Sequencing of the DNA from cultured CD4+ T cells was carried out with the Oncomine TCR Beta short-read assay. Someone extracted genomic DNA from cultured CD4+ T cells. TCRdb itself ran the PCR reads through MiXCR, one entry per CDR3 protein. This table has approximately 16,000 distinct CDR3 sequences, 52% appearing once. The specimen was CD4+ T cells from blood, cultured in vitro, collected before SARS-CoV-2 vaccination. The clonotype was recovered from a human donor who had recovered from COVID-19.

CDR3 DNA sequence: TGTGCCAGCTCTACGGGAGCGGGTTTCACAGATACGCAGTATTTT. It is translated as CASSTGAGFTDTQYF. The V gene is TRBV6-2 or TRBV6-3, the J gene TRBJ2-3, with D possibly being TRBD2 (6 bases). Per germline, CDR1 MNHEY and CDR2 SVGEGT. The CDR3 loop spans 15 amino acids. V gave up 8 bases and J gave up 2 bases, with 17 bases separating them.